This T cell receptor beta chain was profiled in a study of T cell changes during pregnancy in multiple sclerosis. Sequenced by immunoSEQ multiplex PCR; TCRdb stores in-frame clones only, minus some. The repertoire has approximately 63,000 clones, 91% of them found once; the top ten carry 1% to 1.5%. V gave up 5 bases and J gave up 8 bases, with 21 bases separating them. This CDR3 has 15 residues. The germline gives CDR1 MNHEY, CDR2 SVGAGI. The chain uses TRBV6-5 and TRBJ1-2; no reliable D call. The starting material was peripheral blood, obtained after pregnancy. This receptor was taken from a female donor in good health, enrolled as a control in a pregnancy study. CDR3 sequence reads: CASSPPGTMTGGYTF. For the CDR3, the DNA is TGTGCCAGCAGTCCTCCCGGTACCATGACCGGGGGCTACACCTTC.